The 8 T cell receptor beta chains below all came from one sample that was sequenced in a study of persistence of HIV-infected CD4 T cells. An overlapping HIV-1 Gag peptide pool stimulated these cells at about 0.9 ug/peptide/mL. Sorted nonresponding memory CD4+ T cells were CD40L-negative, CD69-negative, CD45RO-high. No antigen has been assigned to these receptors. Sequencing used immunoSEQ version 4 in survey mode. Some clones are missing from TCRdb's copy, which holds only in-frame ones; the method was immunoSEQ multiplex PCR. The table lists about 64,000 clones, about four fifths of them singletons. Here the sequenced sample was CD4+ T cells sorted from PBMCs after approximately 18-hour stimulation, taken from a patient who received antiretroviral therapy. These receptors all stem from an adult man with HIV who was CMV-seropositive.

The chain combines TRBV27 with TRBJ2-7, with TRBD1 matching 7 bases. The CDR3 extends over 15 amino acids. The germline CDR1 and CDR2 sequences are MNHEY and SMNVEV (reference sequence). The V gene end was trimmed by 2 bases and the J gene end by 2 bases; junction bases not matched to a gene: 6. The CDR3 here is CASSLKGTETYEQYF. As DNA, the CDR3 is TGTGCCAGCAGTTTAAAAGGGACAGAAACCTACGAGCAGTACTTC.

A single count supports this clone. This rearrangement joins TRBV6-4 to TRBJ1-1; D may be TRBD1 (5 bases). The CDR3 runs 13 residues. The ends were cut back, 3 bases at V and 1 base at J, with 6 bases in the middle. Germline V gene lookup returns CDR1 MRHNA and CDR2 SNTAGT. The CDR3 protein is CASSEQANTEAFF. The CDR3 nucleotides read TGTGCCAGCAGTGAACAGGCGAACACTGAAGCTTTCTTT.

This clone was seen a handful of times. V usage is TRBV5-1 and J usage is TRBJ2-7, with D unresolved. This CDR3 is built from 13 residues. V was clipped by 5 bases and J by 6 bases, with 15 bases between them. Germline V gives CDR1 SGHRS, CDR2 YFSETQ. CDR3 region: CASSPPAVFEQYF. CDR3 bases: TGCGCCAGCAGTCCTCCGGCGGTTTTCGAGCAGTACTTC.

The V gene is TRBV7-8, the J gene TRBJ1-1, with 7 bases matching TRBD1. There are 14 residues in the CDR3. V shed 4 bases and J 1 base; nucleotides not matched to a gene: 3. Germline V gene sequence: CDR1 SGHVS, CDR2 FQNEAQ. The CDR3 spells CASSYRDRNTEAFF. The CDR3 DNA is TGTGCCAGCAGCTACCGGGACAGGAACACTGAAGCTTTCTTT.

This clone was observed a few times. J is TRBJ1-1 and V is TRBV7-2, with D perhaps TRBD1 (5 bases). The germline V and J ends were trimmed by 4 bases and 6 bases, with 15 bases remaining between them. The CDR3 consists of 14 residues. The V gene's germline CDR1 is SGHTA and CDR2 FQGNSA. CDR3 nucleotides: TGTGCCAGCAGCTCGCATCTCGGGGGGGCTGAAGCTTTCTTT. It is translated as CASSSHLGGAEAFF.

The rearrangement joins TRBV3-1 (or the pseudogene TRBV3-2) to TRBJ1-4, with a possible D match to TRBD1 (5 bases). CDR1 and CDR2 from the germline V gene are LGHDT and YNNKEL (reference sequence). This CDR3 contains 14 residues. The germline V and J ends were trimmed by 5 bases and 4 bases, with 11 bases remaining between them. CDR3 residues: CASSTSGGNEKLFF. Written as DNA, the CDR3 is TGTGCCAGCAGCACAAGTGGGGGTAATGAAAAACTGTTTTTT.

CDR3 sequence: CASSYPGGSYTDTQYF. As DNA, the CDR3 is TGTGCCAGCAGTTACCCCGGGGGCAGCTACACAGATACGCAGTATTTT. The rearrangement joins TRBV6-2 or TRBV6-3 to TRBJ2-3; D possibly matches TRBD1 or TRBD2 (6 bases each). Trimming stripped 2 bases from V and 2 bases from J, with 14 bases between. Per the germline V gene, CDR1 is MNHEY and CDR2 is SVGEGT. The CDR3 is 16 residues long.

The rearrangement joins TRBV28 to TRBJ2-3; D might be TRBD1 or TRBD2, each matching 5 bases. CDR1 and CDR2 (germline): MDHEN, SYDVKM. The CDR3 loop spans 18 amino acids. The V end was cut by 4 bases, the J end by 2 bases, with 22 bases between. The CDR3 sequence: CASSSSNPGRPLTDTQYF. Here the CDR3 DNA reads TGTGCCAGCAGTTCTTCCAATCCGGGACGCCCGCTCACAGATACGCAGTATTTT.